A selection of T cell receptor beta chains follows, all from one sample in a study of shared clonotypes between healthy human individuals. TCRdb's copy holds only in-frame clones and misses some; the assay was immunoSEQ multiplex PCR. The sample gives roughly 2,300,000 clones, about nine tenths of which show up once; 0.37% is in the top ten. Sequencing was carried out using naive CD4+ T cells from PBMCs. These receptors were taken from a man aged 18 to 29 in good health. Some clones in this sample may be carry-over from other donors' samples. Both conserved end residues are part of each CDR3. A D gene is named only where the DNA matches it firmly. Clone size is stated in some rows and not others, as once, few, many or a class when expanded.

v_call clone_size d_call cdr3_aa
TRBV28 - TRBD1 CASREGTEYGYTF
TRBV7-6 - - CASSRGGQGPYEQYF
TRBV6-1 once - CASRPSPPDTQYF
TRBV2 - TRBD1 CASSDKGARSGELFF
TRBV7-7 - - CASSPGVNQPQHF
TRBV6-6 - - CASNSGSSYEQYF
TRBV27 - TRBD1 CASSPGGTEPYRNTEAFF
TRBV11-2 - - CASSLETGRAGYTF
TRBV30 - - CAWTQRASLGGYTF
TRBV28 - - CASSSTRSYEQYF
TRBV7-2 - - CASSLARGWGPQYF
TRBV28 - - CASSLGGTPGNTIYF
TRBV10-2 few TRBD1 CASSPERQGSQPQHF
TRBV7-9 - - CASSFWGGRSSYEQYF
TRBV28 - TRBD1 CASSPPLTGRKGQPQHF
TRBV7-3 - TRBD2 CASSLRADTGGNEQFF
TRBV5-4 - TRBD2 CASRTGTSDNEQFF
TRBV6-5 - TRBD2 CASTPAGGTDTQYF
TRBV2 - TRBD1 CASSSEGANTEAFF
TRBV27 - - CASSRMNTEAFF
TRBV2 - - CASSVSAEQYF
TRBV19 - - CASSSSGKRTDTQYF
TRBV20-1 few TRBD1 CSARDLGGEYF
TRBV5-6 - - CASRLGPANTGELFF
TRBV14 - - CASSQDLEGDAYF
TRBV4-3 - TRBD2 CASSQVAGSLAGGYEQYF
TRBV5-3 - TRBD1 CARSLGSPRGRIVVAGNTIYF